This T cell receptor beta chain was sequenced during a study of molecular identifiers for immune sequencing clone quantification. Background on the study: In replicates, RNA from approximately 22,000 or 94,000 naive CD8 cells was divided five ways and four parts were sequenced.

The bulk TCR libraries were made with methods described before and with listed TCR primers. TCRdb reprocessed the PCR reads via MiXCR and lists one record per CDR3 protein. The sample records 85,000 to 120,000 distinct CDR3 sequences, 30% to 45% being singletons. The CDR3 runs to 16 residues. Germline-derived CDR1 and CDR2 are MDHEN and SYDVKM. About this clonotype: Its specificity is not known. A much larger clone lies one base from this, so it may be a read error.

The study, taken as a whole, reports: Jurkat TCR RNA that was spiked in from one cell was reportedly detectable among one million naive cells.

What was sequenced was naive CD8+ T cells from blood, with Jurkat cell RNA spiked in. Stated subset: FACS-sorted CD8+CD4-CCR7+CD45RA+ naive T cells. The rearrangement joins TRBV28 to TRBJ2-5, with 10 bases lining up with TRBD2. This clonotype was obtained from a human donor in good health. Some libraries in this study had Jurkat cell RNA spiked in. The CDR3 loop reads CASSIGLAEYQEPQYF. The CDR3 DNA reads TGTGCCAGCAGTATCGGACTAGCGGAGTACCAAGAGCCCCAGTACTTC.